This TCR beta chain stems from a study of TIL therapy for anti-PD-1-resistant metastatic lung cancer. Study information: Tumors were harvested before any PD-1/PD-L1 blockade. Median tumor mutation burden was under 1.9 mutations per megabase.

The CDR3 covers 15 residues. The germline V gene has CDR1 LNHNV and CDR2 YYDKDF (reference sequence). Trimming shortened V by 0 bases and J by 0 bases, and 6 bases separated the two germline ends. Sequencing used immunoSEQ v3. This table comes from immunoSEQ multiplex PCR, and its TCRdb copy is limited to in-frame clones, with some not included. The table has about 32,000 clones, about 70% seen once. Indicated time point: pre-treatment sample, taken before nivolumab and TIL therapy. Enrollment ran from late 2017 to early 2020. J is TRBJ2-1 and V is TRBV15; no firm D call. This material consisted of blood, taken at baseline. This receptor was obtained from a woman between 25 and 85 years old with non-small cell lung cancer. The CDR3 reads CATSRERVSYNEQFF. CDR3 nucleotides: TGTGCCACCAGCAGAGAACGAGTCTCCTACAATGAGCAGTTCTTC.